This record covers a single T cell receptor (beta chain). Its target is unknown. Trimming cost V 7 bases and J 3 bases; bases outside gene matches: 3. This CDR3 spans 13 amino acids. Germline V gene data show CDR1 as SGHRS and CDR2 as YFSETQ. This sample was included in a study of cytomegalovirus exposure and HLA in healthy donors. Overall study: T cells numbering some 170 million yielded fewer than 140 million unique TCR beta sequences in an earlier analysis. Findings of the study overall: It was reported in a later analysis that an Asian-associated ancestry cluster showed fewer N-insertions than the approximately 690-donor mean. A later analysis reported that several of the most significant clusters appeared to be linked to common viral pathogens, among them Epstein-Barr virus.

The PCR contained 60 Vbeta and 13 Jbeta primers. TCRdb keeps only in-frame clones here, not all; method: immunoSEQ multiplex PCR. There are under 30,000 clones in the sample; about four fifths occur only once, and about 4.2% lies in the top ten. Donors sampled were nominally healthy, though unrecorded immune exposures were likely. This TCR was recovered from a male donor in good health and CMV-seronegative. Source material: PBMCs. The gene calls are TRBV5-1 and TRBJ2-1; 8 bases match TRBD1. The CDR3 DNA reads TGCGCCAGCCACAGGGGGGACTACAATGAGCAGTTCTTC. Protein sequence: CASHRGDYNEQFF.